These 21 T cell receptor beta chains share one sample of origin, sequenced in a study of CD8 T cells in Susac syndrome. RNA in amounts of roughly 0.45 to 1 ug was reverse transcribed with random hexamers. TCRdb reprocessed the immunoSEQ multiplex PCR reads via MiXCR and lists one record per CDR3 protein. The sample gives over 300,000 distinct CDR3 sequences, roughly nine tenths of which show up once; roughly 0.064% is in the top ten. Sequenced material: CD4+ T cells from PBMCs. Source of these receptors: a human donor with multiple sclerosis.

This chain joins TRBV3-1 and TRBJ2-3; 13 nucleotides line up with TRBD2. This CDR3 region has 16 residues. V lost 3 bases, J lost 4 bases, and 4 bases stayed unmatched. In germline, CDR1 is LGHDT, CDR2 YNNKEL (reference sequence). The CDR3 region has the DNA TGTGCCAGCAGCCAGGGGACTAGCGGGGCCGCAGATACGCAGTATTTT. It is translated as CASSQGTSGAADTQYF.

V and J are TRBV12-3 or TRBV12-4 and TRBJ2-2, with unresolved D. Trimming shortened V by 1 base and J by 6 bases, and 6 bases separated the two germline ends. The CDR3 loop spans 13 amino acids. The CDR3 coding sequence is TGTGCCAGCAGTTTAGGGTTAGCCGGGGAGCTGTTTTTT. Translated, it gives CASSLGLAGELFF.

This rearrangement joins TRBV5-1 to TRBJ2-3; D is ambiguous. Between the trimmed V and J ends, which lost 2 bases and 0 bases, there was a span of 10 bases. The CDR3 consists of 15 residues. CDR1 and CDR2 (germline): SGHRS, YFSETQ. CDR3 in DNA: TGCGCCAGCAGCTTCGCCGATCGGAGCACAGATACGCAGTATTTT. It translates to CASSFADRSTDTQYF.

Only a few counts were recorded for this clonotype. CDR3 amino acids: CASSLTGDSSYEQYF. DNA for the CDR3: TGTGCCAGCTCGTTGACAGGGGATAGCTCCTACGAGCAGTACTTC. The chain carries TRBV18 and TRBJ2-7; 8 bases are shared with TRBD1. Germline lookup yields CDR1 KGHSH and CDR2 LQKENI. The length of the CDR3 is 15 residues. V shed 6 bases and J 0 bases; nucleotides not matched to a gene: 7.

This clonotype was seen a single time. The chain is built from TRBV16 and TRBJ1-2; D ambiguous. Germline V lookup: CDR1 KGHSY, CDR2 FQNENV. V dropped 1 base and J dropped 4 bases, with 10 bases sitting between them. The CDR3 contains 14 residues. In nucleotides, the CDR3 is TGTGCCAGCAGCCAATATAAATCGGTCTATGGCTACACCTTC. It is translated as CASSQYKSVYGYTF.

The rearrangement joins TRBV7-2 to TRBJ2-1; 8 bases map to TRBD2. The CDR3 totals 15 residues. V dropped 0 bases and J dropped 8; count of bases not matched to a gene: 6. Germline CDR1 reads SGHTA; CDR2 reads FQGNSA. CDR3 region: CASSLAGTSTHEQFF. DNA for the CDR3: TGTGCCAGCAGCTTAGCCGGGACTAGTACCCATGAGCAGTTCTTC.

The gene calls are TRBV3-1 and TRBJ1-1, with a tentative D call TRBD1 (5 bases). CDR3 size: 13 residues. The V end was cut by 11 bases, the J end by 1 base, with 14 bases between. The germline V gene has CDR1 LGHDT and CDR2 YNNKEL (reference sequence). The CDR3, as DNA: TGTGCCTGCTCCGGGACGGGGAACACTGAAGCTTTCTTT. Encoded protein: CACSGTGNTEAFF.

The J gene is TRBJ1-5, the V gene TRBV9; 7 positions match TRBD1. The CDR3 runs 15 residues. V trimming: 3 bases; J trimming: 6 bases; junction bases outside the gene matches: 9. Germline V gene lookup returns CDR1 SGDLS and CDR2 YYNGEE. CDR3 nucleotide sequence: TGTGCCAGCAGCGCCGGACAGGAGGGGAGTCAGCCCCAGCATTTT. This encodes CASSAGQEGSQPQHF.

The chain employs TRBV2 and TRBJ2-3, with D perhaps being TRBD1 or TRBD2 (5 bases each). CDR1 and CDR2 (germline): SNHLY, FYNNEI. The CDR3 totals 15 residues. Trimming pared 5 bases from V and 1 base from J, leaving 13 bases between. CDR3 amino acids: CASSWDARGTDTQYF. The DNA of the CDR3 is TGTGCCAGCAGTTGGGACGCAAGGGGCACAGATACGCAGTATTTT.

The chain uses TRBV7-9 and TRBJ1-6, with 9 bases identical to TRBD1. In germline, CDR1 is SEHNR, CDR2 FQNEAQ (reference sequence). The ends lost 5 bases at V and 4 bases at J; junction bases unmatched: 6. The CDR3 totals 16 residues. The CDR3 protein is CASSAGTGFYNSPLHF. For the CDR3, the DNA is TGTGCCAGCAGCGCCGGGACAGGGTTTTATAATTCACCCCTCCACTTT.

The chain uses TRBV12-3 or TRBV12-4 and TRBJ2-5; 10 bases align to TRBD2. There are 17 residues in the CDR3. Trimming at V came to 6 bases and at J to 3 bases, leaving 13 bases not matched to a gene. The CDR3 bases are TGTGCCAGCAGCCGTAAGCGGGAGGGCCGGCAGAAAGAGACCCAGTACTTC. It codes for CASSRKREGRQKETQYF.

The chain combines TRBV12-3 or TRBV12-4 with TRBJ1-2; 7 bases map to TRBD1. Trimming removed 3 bases from V and 8 bases from J; junction bases left unmatched: 6. The CDR3 is made up of 13 amino acids. CDR3 sequence reads: CASSFYRGTGYTF. In DNA form, the CDR3 reads TGTGCCAGCAGTTTCTACAGGGGTACGGGCTACACCTTC.

CDR3: CASSLEGRIYNEQFF. CDR3 sequence (DNA): TGCGCCAGCAGCTTGGAAGGGCGTATTTACAATGAGCAGTTCTTC. The chain has TRBV5-1 and TRBJ2-1; D uncertain. CDR3 size: 15 residues. Trimming removed 0 bases from V and 4 bases from J, with 11 bases in between. In germline, CDR1 is SGHRS, CDR2 YFSETQ. The variable domain in full, with the rest retrieved from reference TRBV5-1 and TRBJ2-1, is KAGVTQTPRYLIKTRGQQVTLSCSPISGHRSVSWYQQTPGQGLQFLFEYFSETQRNKGNFPGRFSGRQFSNSRSEMNVSTLELGDSALYLCASSLEGRIYNEQFFGPGTRLTVL.

The chain couples TRBV29-1 to TRBJ2-7; 8 nucleotides agree with TRBD2. CDR3 length: 17 residues. CDR1 and CDR2 from the germline V gene are SQVTM and ANQGSEA. Trimming cost V 7 bases and J 3 bases; bases outside gene matches: 20. The CDR3 DNA is TGCAGCGCTGGGACTAGTGGAGCCCTCCTCCCCTTCTACGAGCAGTACTTC. The encoded protein is CSAGTSGALLPFYEQYF.

The rearrangement uses TRBV7-7 and TRBJ2-2; 9 nucleotides agree with TRBD2. This CDR3 comprises 15 residues. Germline lookup yields CDR1 SSHAT and CDR2 FNYEAQ (reference sequence). CDR3 bases: TGTGCTAGCGGATTAGCGGGAGCGGGCACCGGGGAGCTGTTTTTT. Translation: CASGLAGAGTGELFF. The complete variable domain, with remaining parts taken from reference TRBV7-7 and TRBJ2-2, reads GAGVSQSPRYKVTKRGQDVTLRCDPISSHATLYWYQQALGQGPEFLTYFNYEAQPDKSGLPSDRFSAERPEGSISTLTIQRTEQRDSAMYRCASGLAGAGTGELFFGEGSRLTVL.

This chain connects TRBV29-1 to TRBJ1-3; D is uncertain. V shed 5 bases and J shed 0 bases, with 20 bases lying between them. This CDR3 contains 17 residues. Germline-derived CDR1 and CDR2 are SQVTM and ANQGSEA. CDR3: CSVPGSSLGGSGNTIYF. The DNA of the CDR3 is TGCAGCGTTCCGGGATCCTCCCTCGGCGGCTCTGGAAACACCATATATTTT.

This clonotype was seen a handful of times. The rearrangement joins TRBV12-3 or TRBV12-4 to TRBJ1-1, with 7 bases matching TRBD1. The CDR3 runs to 13 residues. The V segment lost 3 bases and the J segment 4 bases; nucleotides outside the gene matches: 2. CDR3 DNA sequence: TGTGCCAGCAGTTTCTCAGGGGGCACTGAAGCTTTCTTT. It codes for CASSFSGGTEAFF.

This clonotype came up a few times. This chain joins TRBV6-1 and TRBJ2-5, with D hard to call. V lost 3 bases, J lost 5 bases, and 1 base lay in between. The CDR3 runs to 10 residues. Germline V gene sequence: CDR1 MNHNS, CDR2 SASEGT. In DNA form, the CDR3 reads TGTGCCAGCAGTGAGGAGACCCAGTACTTC. It specifies CASSEETQYF.

The chain is built from TRBV6-5 and TRBJ2-3, with 7 bases aligning to TRBD1. CDR1 and CDR2 (germline): MNHEY, SVGAGI. This CDR3 region has 16 residues. The V segment lost 0 bases and the J segment 0 bases; nucleotides outside the gene matches: 3. The chain's CDR3 is CASSYSGDRSTDTQYF. The CDR3 DNA reads TGTGCCAGCAGTTACTCTGGGGACAGAAGCACAGATACGCAGTATTTT.

The chain employs TRBV29-1 and TRBJ1-3, with a possible D match to TRBD1 (6 bases). V shed 5 bases and J shed 0 bases, with 14 bases lying between them. The CDR3 totals 15 residues. Germline V lookup: CDR1 SQVTM, CDR2 ANQGSEA. The DNA for the CDR3 is TGCAGCGTTTCTCTGACAGGAGCCTCTGGAAACACCATATATTTT. This codes for CSVSLTGASGNTIYF. The full variable domain, rest sourced from reference TRBV29-1 and TRBJ1-3, is SAVISQKPSRDICQRGTSLTIQCQVDSQVTMMFWYRQQPGQSLTLIATANQGSEATYESGFVIDKFPISRPNLTFSTLTVSNMSPEDSSIYLCSVSLTGASGNTIYFGEGSWLTVV.

V is TRBV30 and J is TRBJ2-3; 9 nucleotides match TRBD2. CDR1 is GTSNPN and CDR2 is SVGIG in the germline V gene (reference sequence). After removal of 6 bases from V and 2 bases from J, the junction contained 6 bases not matched to a gene. The CDR3 loop spans 14 amino acids. CDR3 protein: CACAGGALTDTQYF. In DNA, the CDR3 is TGTGCCTGCGCGGGGGGGGCCCTCACAGATACGCAGTATTTT.